Listed below are T cell receptor beta chains from one sample, sequenced in a study of T cells in Graves' hyperthyroidism and ophthalmopathy. Each CDR3 protein is one row after TCRdb ran MiXCR on the multiplex PCR reads. The sample records around 600,000 distinct CDR3 sequences, roughly a sixth being singletons. Sequencing was done on a sample of blood. Receptors originate from a woman aged 40-49 years with Graves' ophthalmopathy. Both conserved end residues are part of each CDR3.

CDR3	V	J
CASALLEPRDIQYF	TRBV5-1	TRBJ2-4
CASSRQSNTEAFF	TRBV7-3	TRBJ1-1
CSARESGTGRSEQYF	TRBV20-1	TRBJ2-7
CSASHRLRGTTDTQYF	TRBV20-1	TRBJ2-3
CSARSGGLANYGYTF	TRBV20-1	TRBJ1-2
CASREGGHGETQYF	TRBV27	TRBJ2-5
CSAPDRTSTDTQYF	TRBV20-1	TRBJ2-3
CASSLKGGLAENTQYF	TRBV7-3	TRBJ2-3
CASSEAWLSPYEQYF	TRBV6-1	TRBJ2-7
CSGTIAGTLYNEQFF	TRBV20-1	TRBJ2-1
CSAATAPGQGAEKLFF	TRBV20-1	TRBJ1-4
CASRNAGDYTEAFF	TRBV27	TRBJ1-1
CASRRLAAASSYNEQFF	TRBV6-1	TRBJ2-1
CASSRRELPTDTQYF	TRBV11-2	TRBJ2-3
CASSSDRGYGYTF	TRBV7-8	TRBJ1-2
CASSEPLAGGETQYF	TRBV2	TRBJ2-5
CASSQSPQILPGLGYF	TRBV18	TRBJ2-5
CASSRPPSGEKLFF	TRBV19	TRBJ1-4
CASGKGMDYGYTF	TRBV9	TRBJ1-2
CASSTGTDTLNTEAFF	TRBV7-3	TRBJ1-1
CASNPLFVQGAVEGYTF	TRBV2	TRBJ1-2
CSARSFRGLGETQYF	TRBV20-1	TRBJ2-5
CASTLTSGSLEQYF	TRBV2	TRBJ2-7
CASSVGRGAGANVLTF	TRBV11-2	TRBJ2-6
CASTLWGREYGQFF	TRBV11-2	TRBJ2-1
CSVLIGNTEAFF	TRBV29-1	TRBJ1-1
CASSPGTGFADTQYF	TRBV5-4	TRBJ2-3
CASSFLDFQETQYF	TRBV7-2	TRBJ2-5
CSAPWERAMGGELFF	TRBV20-1	TRBJ2-2
CASGQGLVEKLFF	TRBV6-1	TRBJ1-4
CAISERAGFVETQYF	TRBV10-3	TRBJ2-5
CAWSEITGALNNEQFF	TRBV30	TRBJ2-1
CASSLRREGRYYNEQFF	TRBV7-9	TRBJ2-1
CASSPTVPYSNQPQHF	TRBV6-1	TRBJ1-5
CASSAGQGARETQYF	TRBV5-1	TRBJ2-5
CASSEQGSITNQPQHF	TRBV6-1	TRBJ1-5
CASSLGGGTYTQYF	TRBV5-1	TRBJ2-3
CSASDFGWEDQPQHF	TRBV20-1	TRBJ1-5
CASSQGVSGNTIYF	TRBV14	TRBJ1-3
CASRRTGQGLDNQPQHF	TRBV28	TRBJ1-5
CATATGTYEQYF	TRBV19	TRBJ2-7
CASGTGTPTSQYF	TRBV27	TRBJ2-5
CSSRRELGTEAFF	TRBV29-1	TRBJ1-1
CASSLQGETDTQYF	TRBV6-1	TRBJ2-3
CASSYGGSNTEAFF	TRBV6-5	TRBJ1-1